This TCR beta chain comes out of a study of blood T cell repertoires in COVID-19. Overall study: PBMCs, B-cell-depleted T cells, or T cells were the source of the cDNA or gDNA that made up the material.

Cohort assignment relied on participant-reported clinical history. Original processing notes: The authors estimated nucleated cell counts from reference gene primer amplification. Data came from immunoSEQ multiplex PCR; TCRdb stores just in-frame clones and leaves some out. The V and J calls and clone size come from that table; D and trimming were worked out from the DNA. The sample lists 300,000 to 400,000 clones; approximately 90% were seen once. The receptor was isolated from a woman aged 30 to 39 with acute COVID-19. Sequenced sample: PBMCs or T cells enriched from blood (not recorded which).

CDR3 nucleotides: TGTGCCATCAGTGGACCTCCCGGGGGGGGCGAAACGTCTAACTATGGCTACACCTTC. It encodes CAISGPPGGGETSNYGYTF. The chain couples TRBV10-3 to TRBJ1-2; tentative D call: TRBD1 (6 bases). In germline, CDR1 is ENHRY, CDR2 SYGVKD. V was pared by 4 bases and J by 0 bases, with 24 bases between. This CDR3 contains 19 residues.